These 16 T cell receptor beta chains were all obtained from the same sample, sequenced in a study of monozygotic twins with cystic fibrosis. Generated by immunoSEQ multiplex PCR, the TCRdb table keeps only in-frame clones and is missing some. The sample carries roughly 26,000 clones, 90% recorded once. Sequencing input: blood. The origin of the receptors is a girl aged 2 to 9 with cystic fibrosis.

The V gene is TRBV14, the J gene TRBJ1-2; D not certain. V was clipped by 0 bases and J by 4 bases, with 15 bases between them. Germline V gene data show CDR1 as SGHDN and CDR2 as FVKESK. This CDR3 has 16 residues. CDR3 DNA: TGTGCCAGCAGCCAAGATTTGGGCGCATCCCTCTATGGCTACACCTTC. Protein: CASSQDLGASLYGYTF.

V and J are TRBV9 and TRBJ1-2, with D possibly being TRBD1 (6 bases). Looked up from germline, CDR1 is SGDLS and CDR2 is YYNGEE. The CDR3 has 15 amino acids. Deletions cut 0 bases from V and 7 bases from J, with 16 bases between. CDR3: CASSVAAQGPTGYTF. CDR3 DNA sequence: TGTGCCAGCAGCGTAGCGGCACAGGGCCCGACTGGCTACACCTTC.

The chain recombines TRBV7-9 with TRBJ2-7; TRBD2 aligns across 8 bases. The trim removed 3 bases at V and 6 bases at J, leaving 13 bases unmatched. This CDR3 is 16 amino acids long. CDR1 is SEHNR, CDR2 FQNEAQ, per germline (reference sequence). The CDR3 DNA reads TGTGCCAGCAGCTTCCGCAGCGGGGGACCGTCGTTCGAGCAGTACTTC. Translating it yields CASSFRSGGPSFEQYF. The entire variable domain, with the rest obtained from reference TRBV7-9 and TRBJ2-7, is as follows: DTGVSQNPRHKITKRGQNVTFRCDPISEHNRLYWYRQTLGQGPEFLTYFQNEAQLEKSRLLSDRFSAERPKGSFSTLEIQRTEQGDSAMYLCASSFRSGGPSFEQYFGPGTRLTVT.

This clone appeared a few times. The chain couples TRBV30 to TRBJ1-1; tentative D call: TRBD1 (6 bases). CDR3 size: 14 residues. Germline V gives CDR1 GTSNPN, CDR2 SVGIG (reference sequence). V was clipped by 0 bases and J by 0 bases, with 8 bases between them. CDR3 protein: CAWSVQGLNTEAFF. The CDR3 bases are TGTGCCTGGAGTGTACAGGGTTTGAACACTGAAGCTTTCTTT.

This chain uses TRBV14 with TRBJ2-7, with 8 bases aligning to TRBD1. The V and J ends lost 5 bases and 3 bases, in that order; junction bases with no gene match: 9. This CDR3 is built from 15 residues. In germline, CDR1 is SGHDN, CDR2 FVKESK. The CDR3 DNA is TGTGCCAGCAGCAATCCAGGGGGCGGCCGCTACGAGCAGTACTTC. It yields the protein CASSNPGGGRYEQYF.

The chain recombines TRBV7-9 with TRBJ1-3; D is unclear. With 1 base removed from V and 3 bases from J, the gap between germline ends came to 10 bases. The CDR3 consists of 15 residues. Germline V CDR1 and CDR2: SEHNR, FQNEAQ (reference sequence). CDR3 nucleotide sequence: TGTGCCAGCAGCTTAGAGGCGCCCCTTGGAAACACCATATATTTT. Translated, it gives CASSLEAPLGNTIYF.

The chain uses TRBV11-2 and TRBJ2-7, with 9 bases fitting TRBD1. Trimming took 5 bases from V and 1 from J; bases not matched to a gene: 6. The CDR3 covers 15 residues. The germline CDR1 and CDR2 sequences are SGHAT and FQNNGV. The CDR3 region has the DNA TGTGCCAGCAGCCCCAACAGGGGGCTATCCTACGAGCAGTACTTC. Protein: CASSPNRGLSYEQYF.

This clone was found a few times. In nucleotides, the CDR3 is TGCGCCAGCAGCTTGGTAGCAGGGATCAATGGCTACACCTTC. Protein sequence: CASSLVAGINGYTF. The chain has TRBV5-1 and TRBJ1-2; D might be TRBD1 (5 bases). The germline CDR1 and CDR2 sequences are SGHRS and YFSETQ. This CDR3 contains 14 residues. V was shortened by 0 bases and J by 6 bases, with 12 bases between the two germline ends.

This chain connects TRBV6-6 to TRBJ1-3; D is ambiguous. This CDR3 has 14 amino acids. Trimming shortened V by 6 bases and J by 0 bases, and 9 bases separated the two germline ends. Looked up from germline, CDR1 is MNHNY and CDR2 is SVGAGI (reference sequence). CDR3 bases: TGTGCCAGCAGCCCTGGCCCCTCTGGAAACACCATATATTTT. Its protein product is CASSPGPSGNTIYF.

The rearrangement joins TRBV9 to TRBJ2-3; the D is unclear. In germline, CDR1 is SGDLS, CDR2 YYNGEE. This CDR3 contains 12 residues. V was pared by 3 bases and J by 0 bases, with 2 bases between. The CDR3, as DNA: TGTGCCAGCAGCGCAAGCACAGATACGCAGTATTTT. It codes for CASSASTDTQYF.

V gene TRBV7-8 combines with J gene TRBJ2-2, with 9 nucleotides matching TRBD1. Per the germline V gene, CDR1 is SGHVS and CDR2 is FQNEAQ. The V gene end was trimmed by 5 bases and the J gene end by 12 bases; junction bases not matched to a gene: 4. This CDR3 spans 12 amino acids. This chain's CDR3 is CASSADRGKLFF. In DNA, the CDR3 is TGTGCCAGCAGCGCGGACAGGGGCAAGCTGTTTTTT.

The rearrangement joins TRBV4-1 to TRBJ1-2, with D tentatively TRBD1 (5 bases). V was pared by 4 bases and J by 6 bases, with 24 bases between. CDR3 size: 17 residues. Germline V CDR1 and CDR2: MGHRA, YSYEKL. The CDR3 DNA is TGCGCCAGCAGCCTTCCGACAGCCCGCCTGCCTTTGGATGGCTACACCTTC. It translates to CASSLPTARLPLDGYTF.

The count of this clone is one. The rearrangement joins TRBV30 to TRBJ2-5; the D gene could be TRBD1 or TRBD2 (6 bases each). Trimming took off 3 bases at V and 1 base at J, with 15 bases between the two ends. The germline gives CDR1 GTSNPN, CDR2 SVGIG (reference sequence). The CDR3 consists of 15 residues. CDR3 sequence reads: CAWRLTGAPQETQYF. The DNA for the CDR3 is TGTGCCTGGAGACTAACGGGGGCCCCCCAAGAGACCCAGTACTTC.

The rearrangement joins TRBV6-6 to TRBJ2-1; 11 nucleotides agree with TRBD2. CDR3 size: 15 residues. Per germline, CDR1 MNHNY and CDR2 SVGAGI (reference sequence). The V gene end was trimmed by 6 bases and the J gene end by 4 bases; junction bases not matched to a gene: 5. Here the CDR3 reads CASRTGTSGYNEQFF. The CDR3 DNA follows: TGTGCCAGCAGAACCGGGACTAGCGGATACAATGAGCAGTTCTTC.

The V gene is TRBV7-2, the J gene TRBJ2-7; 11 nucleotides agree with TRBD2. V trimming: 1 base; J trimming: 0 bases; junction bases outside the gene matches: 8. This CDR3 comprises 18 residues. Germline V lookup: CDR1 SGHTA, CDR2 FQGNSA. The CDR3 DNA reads TGTGCCAGCAGCTTAGGACCGTCTAGCGGGGGGAGCTCCTACGAGCAGTACTTC. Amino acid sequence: CASSLGPSSGGSSYEQYF. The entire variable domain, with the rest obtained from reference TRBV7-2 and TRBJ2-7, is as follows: GAGVSQSPSNKVTEKGKDVELRCDPISGHTALYWYRQSLGQGLEFLIYFQGNSAPDKSGLPSDRFSAERTGGSVSTLTIQRTQQEDSAVYLCASSLGPSSGGSSYEQYFGPGTRLTVT.

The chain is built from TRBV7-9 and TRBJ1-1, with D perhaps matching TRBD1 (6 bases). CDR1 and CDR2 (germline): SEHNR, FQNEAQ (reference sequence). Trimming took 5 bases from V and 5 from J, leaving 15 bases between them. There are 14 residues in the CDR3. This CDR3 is CASSREAGQTEAFF. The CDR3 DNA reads TGTGCCAGCAGCCGAGAGGCCGGACAGACTGAAGCTTTCTTT.